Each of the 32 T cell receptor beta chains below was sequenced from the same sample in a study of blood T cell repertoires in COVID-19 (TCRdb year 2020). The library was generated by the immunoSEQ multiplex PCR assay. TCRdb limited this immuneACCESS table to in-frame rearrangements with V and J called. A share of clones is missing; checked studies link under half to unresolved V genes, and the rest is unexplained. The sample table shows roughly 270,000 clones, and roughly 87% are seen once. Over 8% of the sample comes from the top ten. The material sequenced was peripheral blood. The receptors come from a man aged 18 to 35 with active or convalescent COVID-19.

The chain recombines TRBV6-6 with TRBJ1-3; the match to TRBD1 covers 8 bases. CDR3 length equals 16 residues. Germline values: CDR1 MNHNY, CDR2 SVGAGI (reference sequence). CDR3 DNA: TGTGCTACGTTGGACAGGGTAGGATTCTCTGGAAACACCATATATTTT. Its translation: CATLDRVGFSGNTIYF.

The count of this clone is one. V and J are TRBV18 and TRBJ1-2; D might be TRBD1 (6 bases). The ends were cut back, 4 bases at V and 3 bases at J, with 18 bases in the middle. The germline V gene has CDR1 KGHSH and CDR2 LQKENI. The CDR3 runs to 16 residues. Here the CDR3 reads CASSLTGPSLDYGYTF. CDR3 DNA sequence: TGTGCCAGCTCACTGACAGGACCGTCGCTTGACTATGGCTACACCTTC.

The CDR3 sequence: CASSPRGGPNYGYTF. Here the CDR3 DNA reads TGTGCCAGCAGCCCTCGGGGGGGACCTAACTATGGCTACACCTTC. The gene calls are TRBV21-1 and TRBJ1-2. TRBV21-1 is a recognized pseudogene. The length of the CDR3 is 15 residues.

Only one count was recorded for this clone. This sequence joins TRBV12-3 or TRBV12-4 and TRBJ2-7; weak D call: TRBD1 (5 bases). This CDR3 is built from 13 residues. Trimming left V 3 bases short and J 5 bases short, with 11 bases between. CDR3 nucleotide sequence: TGTGCCAGCAGTTTTAGCAGGGATGACGAGCAGTACTTC. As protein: CASSFSRDDEQYF.

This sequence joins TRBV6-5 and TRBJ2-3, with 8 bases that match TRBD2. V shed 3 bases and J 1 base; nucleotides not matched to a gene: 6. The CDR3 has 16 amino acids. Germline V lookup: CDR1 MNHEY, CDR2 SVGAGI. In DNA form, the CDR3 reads TGTGCCAGCAGTTATTCCGCGGGGGGAGGCACAGATACGCAGTATTTT. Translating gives CASSYSAGGGTDTQYF.

CDR3 coding DNA: TGTGCCAGCAGCTACAACAATGAGCAGTTCTTC. Translating it yields CASSYNNEQFF. The chain joins TRBV7-8 to TRBJ2-1; the D is unclear. Germline-derived CDR1 and CDR2 are SGHVS and FQNEAQ. V was shortened by 4 bases and J by 5 bases, with 3 bases between the two germline ends. The CDR3 is 11 amino acids.

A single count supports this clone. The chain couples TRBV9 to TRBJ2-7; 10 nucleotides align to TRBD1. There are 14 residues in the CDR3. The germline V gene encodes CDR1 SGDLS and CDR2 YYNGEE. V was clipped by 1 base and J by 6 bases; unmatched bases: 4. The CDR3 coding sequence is TGTGCCAGCAGCGTAATGGACAGGGGGATCGAGCAGTACTTC. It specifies CASSVMDRGIEQYF. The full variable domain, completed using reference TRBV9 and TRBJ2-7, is DSGVTQTPKHLITATGQRVTLRCSPRSGDLSVYWYQQSLDQGLQFLIQYYNGEERAKGNILERFSAQQFPDLHSELNLSSLELGDSALYFCASSVMDRGIEQYFGPGTRLTVT.

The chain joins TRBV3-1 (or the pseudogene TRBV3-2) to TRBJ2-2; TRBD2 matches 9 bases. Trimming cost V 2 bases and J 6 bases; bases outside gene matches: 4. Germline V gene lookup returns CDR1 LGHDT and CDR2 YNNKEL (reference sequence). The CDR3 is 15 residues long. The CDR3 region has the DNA TGTGCCAGCAGCCAACCGGGACTAGCAGCCGGGGAGCTGTTTTTT. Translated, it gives CASSQPGLAAGELFF.

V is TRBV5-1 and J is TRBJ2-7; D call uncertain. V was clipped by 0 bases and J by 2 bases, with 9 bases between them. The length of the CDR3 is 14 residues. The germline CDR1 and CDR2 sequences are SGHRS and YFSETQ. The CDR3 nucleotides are TGCGCCAGCAGCTTGGTTGGCAAGACCTACGAGCAGTACTTC. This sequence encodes CASSLVGKTYEQYF.

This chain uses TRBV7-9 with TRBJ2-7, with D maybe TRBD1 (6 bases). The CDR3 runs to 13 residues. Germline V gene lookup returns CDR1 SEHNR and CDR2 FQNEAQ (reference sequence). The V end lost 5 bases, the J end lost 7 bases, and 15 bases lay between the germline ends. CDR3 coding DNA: TGTGCCAGCAGCGAAAACAGGGTCGGGGAGCAGTACTTC. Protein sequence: CASSENRVGEQYF.

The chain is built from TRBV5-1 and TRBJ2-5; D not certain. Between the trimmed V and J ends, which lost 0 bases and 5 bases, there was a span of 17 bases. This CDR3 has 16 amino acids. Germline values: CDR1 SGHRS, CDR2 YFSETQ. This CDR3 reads CASSLVSPPNGETQYF. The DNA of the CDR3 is TGCGCCAGCAGCTTGGTATCCCCCCCAAACGGGGAGACCCAGTACTTC.

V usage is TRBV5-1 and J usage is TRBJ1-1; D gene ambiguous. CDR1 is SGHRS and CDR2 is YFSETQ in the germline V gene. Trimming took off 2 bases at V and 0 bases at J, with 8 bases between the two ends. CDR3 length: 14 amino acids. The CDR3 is CASSFPGVNTEAFF. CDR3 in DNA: TGCGCCAGCAGCTTCCCCGGGGTGAACACTGAAGCTTTCTTT.

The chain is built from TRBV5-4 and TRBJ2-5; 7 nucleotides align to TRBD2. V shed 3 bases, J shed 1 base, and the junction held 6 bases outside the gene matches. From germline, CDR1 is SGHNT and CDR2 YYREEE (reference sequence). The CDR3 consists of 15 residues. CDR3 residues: CASSSGGLRQETQYF. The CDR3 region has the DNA TGTGCCAGCAGCTCGGGGGGACTTCGCCAAGAGACCCAGTACTTC.

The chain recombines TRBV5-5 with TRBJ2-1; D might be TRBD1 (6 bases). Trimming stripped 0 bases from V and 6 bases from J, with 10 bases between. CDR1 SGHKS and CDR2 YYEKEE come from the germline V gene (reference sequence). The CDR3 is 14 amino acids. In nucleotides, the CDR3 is TGTGCCAGCAGCTTGGCCCCGACAGGCAATGAGCAGTTCTTC. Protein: CASSLAPTGNEQFF.

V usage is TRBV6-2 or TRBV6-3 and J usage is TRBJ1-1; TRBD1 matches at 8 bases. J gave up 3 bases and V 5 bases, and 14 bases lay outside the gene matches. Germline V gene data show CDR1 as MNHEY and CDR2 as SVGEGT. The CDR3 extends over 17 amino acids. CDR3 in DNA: TGTGCCAGCAGTCGCTCCCCACAGGGGGGGTTTCACACTGAAGCTTTCTTT. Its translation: CASSRSPQGGFHTEAFF.

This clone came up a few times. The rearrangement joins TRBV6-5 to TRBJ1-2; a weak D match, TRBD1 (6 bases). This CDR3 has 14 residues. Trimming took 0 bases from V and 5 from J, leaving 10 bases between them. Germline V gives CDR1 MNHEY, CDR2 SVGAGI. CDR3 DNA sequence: TGTGCCAGCAGTTACTCAGGACAGAGTTATGGCTACACCTTC. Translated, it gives CASSYSGQSYGYTF.

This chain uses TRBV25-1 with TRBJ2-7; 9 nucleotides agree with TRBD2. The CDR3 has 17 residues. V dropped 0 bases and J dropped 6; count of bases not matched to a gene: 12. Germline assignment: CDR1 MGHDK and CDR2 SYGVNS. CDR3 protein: CASSEYVAGGPGGEQYF. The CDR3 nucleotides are TGTGCCAGCAGTGAATATGTTGCGGGGGGGCCCGGTGGCGAGCAGTACTTC.

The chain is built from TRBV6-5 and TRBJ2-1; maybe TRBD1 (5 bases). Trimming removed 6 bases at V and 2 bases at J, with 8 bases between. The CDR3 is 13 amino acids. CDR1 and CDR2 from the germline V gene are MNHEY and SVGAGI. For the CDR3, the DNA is TGTGCCAGCAGACAGGATCCCTACAATGAGCAGTTCTTC. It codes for CASRQDPYNEQFF.

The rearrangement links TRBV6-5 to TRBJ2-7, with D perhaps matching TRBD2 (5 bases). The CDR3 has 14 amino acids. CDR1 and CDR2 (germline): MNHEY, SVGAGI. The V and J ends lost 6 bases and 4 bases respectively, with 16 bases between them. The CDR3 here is CASRGPLESYEQYF. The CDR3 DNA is TGTGCCAGCAGAGGACCACTAGAATCTTACGAGCAGTACTTC.

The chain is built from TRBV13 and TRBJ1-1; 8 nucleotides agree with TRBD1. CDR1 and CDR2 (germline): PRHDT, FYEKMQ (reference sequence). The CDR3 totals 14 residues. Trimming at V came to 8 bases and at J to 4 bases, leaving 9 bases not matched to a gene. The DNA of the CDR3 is TGTGCCAGCGGGCAGGGGGCTATGGGCACTGAAGCTTTCTTT. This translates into CASGQGAMGTEAFF. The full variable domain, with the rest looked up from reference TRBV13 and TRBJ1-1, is AAGVIQSPRHLIKEKRETATLKCYPIPRHDTVYWYQQGPGQDPQFLISFYEKMQSDKGSIPDRFSAQQFSDYHSELNMSSLELGDSALYFCASGQGAMGTEAFFGQGTRLTVV.

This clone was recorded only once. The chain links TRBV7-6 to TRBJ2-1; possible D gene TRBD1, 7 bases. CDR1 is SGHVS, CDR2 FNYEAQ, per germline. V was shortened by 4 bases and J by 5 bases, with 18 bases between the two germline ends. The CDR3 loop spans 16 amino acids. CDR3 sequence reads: CASSWRAGQPDNEQFF. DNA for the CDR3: TGTGCCAGCAGCTGGAGGGCGGGACAGCCGGACAATGAGCAGTTCTTC.

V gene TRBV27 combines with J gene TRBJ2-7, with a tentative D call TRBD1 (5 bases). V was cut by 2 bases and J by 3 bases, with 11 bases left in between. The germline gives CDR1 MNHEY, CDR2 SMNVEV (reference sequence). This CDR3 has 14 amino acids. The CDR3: CASSLKGIGYEQYF. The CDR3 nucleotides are TGTGCCAGCAGTTTAAAGGGGATAGGCTACGAGCAGTACTTC.

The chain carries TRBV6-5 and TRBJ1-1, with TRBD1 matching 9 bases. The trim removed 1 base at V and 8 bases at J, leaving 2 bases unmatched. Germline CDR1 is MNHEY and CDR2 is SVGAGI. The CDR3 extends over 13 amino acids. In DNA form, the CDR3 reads TGTGCCAGCAGTTACTGGACAGGGGCCGAAGCTTTCTTT. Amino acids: CASSYWTGAEAFF.

As DNA, the CDR3 is TGCGCCAGCAGTCGCAGGGGTCGTCAGCCCCAGCATTTT. It specifies CASSRRGRQPQHF. The chain has TRBV23-1 and TRBJ1-5, with D maybe TRBD1 (6 bases). TRBV23-1 is labeled an ORF, and its function is uncertain. This CDR3 contains 13 residues. V lost 4 bases and J 6 bases, leaving 10 bases between the germline ends.

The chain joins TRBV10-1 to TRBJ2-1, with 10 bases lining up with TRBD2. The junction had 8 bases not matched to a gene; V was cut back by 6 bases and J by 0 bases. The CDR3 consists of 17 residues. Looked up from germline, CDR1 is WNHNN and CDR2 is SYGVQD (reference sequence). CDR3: CASRVSGGASSYNEQFF. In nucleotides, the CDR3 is TGCGCCAGCAGAGTAAGCGGGGGGGCGAGCTCCTACAATGAGCAGTTCTTC.

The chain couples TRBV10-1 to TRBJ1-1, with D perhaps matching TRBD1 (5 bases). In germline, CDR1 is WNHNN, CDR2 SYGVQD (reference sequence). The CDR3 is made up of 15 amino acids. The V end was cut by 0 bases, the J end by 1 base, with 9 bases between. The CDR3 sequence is CASSESQATNTEAFF. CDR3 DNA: TGCGCCAGCAGTGAGTCACAGGCGACGAACACTGAAGCTTTCTTT.

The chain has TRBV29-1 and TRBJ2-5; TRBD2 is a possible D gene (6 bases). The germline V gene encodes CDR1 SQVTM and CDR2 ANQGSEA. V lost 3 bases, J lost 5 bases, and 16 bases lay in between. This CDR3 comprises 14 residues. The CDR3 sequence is CSVDAGSLAETQYF. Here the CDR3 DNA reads TGCAGCGTTGATGCGGGGTCGCTTGCCGAGACCCAGTACTTC.

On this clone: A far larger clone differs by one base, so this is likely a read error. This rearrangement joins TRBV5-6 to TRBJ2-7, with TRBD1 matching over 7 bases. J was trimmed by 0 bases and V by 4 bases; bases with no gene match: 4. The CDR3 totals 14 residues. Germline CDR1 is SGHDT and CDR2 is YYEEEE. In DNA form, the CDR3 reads TGTGCCAGCAGCCGGGGACAGCCCTCCTACGAGCAGTACTTC. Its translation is CASSRGQPSYEQYF.

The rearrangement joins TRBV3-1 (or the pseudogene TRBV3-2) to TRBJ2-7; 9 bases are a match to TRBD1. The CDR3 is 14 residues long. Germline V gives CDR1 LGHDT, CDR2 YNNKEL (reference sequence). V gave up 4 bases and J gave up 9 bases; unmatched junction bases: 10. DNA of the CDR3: TGTGCCAGCAGCCGGCTACAGGGGGCTGAAGGGCAGTACTTC. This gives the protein CASSRLQGAEGQYF.

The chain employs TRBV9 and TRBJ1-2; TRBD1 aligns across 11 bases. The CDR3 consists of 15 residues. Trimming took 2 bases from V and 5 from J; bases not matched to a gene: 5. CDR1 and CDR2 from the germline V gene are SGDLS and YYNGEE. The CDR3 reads CASSVQGQGEYGYTF. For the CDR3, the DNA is TGTGCCAGCAGCGTGCAGGGACAGGGGGAGTATGGCTACACCTTC.

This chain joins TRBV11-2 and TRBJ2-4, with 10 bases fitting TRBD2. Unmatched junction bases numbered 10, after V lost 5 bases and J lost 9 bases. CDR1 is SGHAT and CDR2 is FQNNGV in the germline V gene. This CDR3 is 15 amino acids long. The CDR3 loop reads CASSPPASGGIIQYF. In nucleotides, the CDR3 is TGTGCCAGCAGCCCCCCCGCTAGCGGGGGAATCATTCAGTACTTC.

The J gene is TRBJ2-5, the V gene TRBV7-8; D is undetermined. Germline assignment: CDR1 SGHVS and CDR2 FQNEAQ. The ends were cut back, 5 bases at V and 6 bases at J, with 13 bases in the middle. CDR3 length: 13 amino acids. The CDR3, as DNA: TGTGCCAGCAGCCCTCCCTGGCCGAAGACCCAGTACTTC. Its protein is CASSPPWPKTQYF.